These 14 T cell receptor beta chains share one sample of origin, sequenced in a study of T cells in Graves' hyperthyroidism and ophthalmopathy. Researchers took RNA transcripts and amplified the TCR beta CDR3 regions from them. HTBI primers were used for first-round RT-PCR of the TCR CDR3. One entry per CDR3 protein, called by TCRdb with MiXCR from the multiplex PCR reads. This table holds roughly 740,000 distinct CDR3 sequences, about a sixth found once. What was sequenced was blood. The receptors derive from a man between 18 and 35 years old with Graves' hyperthyroidism.

This clonotype was recorded many times. The chain couples TRBV6-2 or TRBV6-3 to TRBJ2-2; TRBD1 agrees at 7 bases. The germline CDR1 and CDR2 sequences are MNHEY and SVGEGT. V gave up 7 bases and J gave up 4 bases; unmatched junction bases: 9. The CDR3 loop spans 15 amino acids. The CDR3 sequence: CASTPQGWGTGELFF. The DNA for the CDR3 is TGTGCCAGCACCCCACAGGGGTGGGGCACCGGGGAGCTGTTTTTT.

This clonotype appeared many times. The rearrangement joins TRBV5-1 to TRBJ2-7; TRBD1 agrees at 11 bases. V dropped 2 bases and J dropped 7; count of bases not matched to a gene: 8. Germline V gives CDR1 SGHRS, CDR2 YFSETQ. The CDR3 has 15 amino acids. CDR3 nucleotides: TGCGCCAGCAGCTTCACAGGGACAGGGGGAAAGGAGCAGTACTTC. Residues: CASSFTGTGGKEQYF.

This clonotype was counted only a few times. This chain connects TRBV12-5 to TRBJ2-5; D is perhaps TRBD2 (5 bases). The CDR3 runs 15 residues. Trimming pared 6 bases from V and 4 bases from J, leaving 18 bases between. Germline V gene sequence: CDR1 LGHNT, CDR2 FRNRAP. CDR3 sequence (DNA): TGTGCTAGTGGCCCAAAGGGAGTCCCCGGAGAGACCCAGTACTTC. Translating it yields CASGPKGVPGETQYF. The variable domain in full, completed from reference TRBV12-5 and TRBJ2-5, reads DARVTQTPRHKVTEMGQEVTMRCQPILGHNTVFWYRQTMMQGLELLAYFRNRAPLDDSGMPKDRFSAEMPDATLATLKIQPSEPRDSAVYFCASGPKGVPGETQYFGPGTRLLVL.

This clonotype was counted a few times. V usage is TRBV28 and J usage is TRBJ2-1, with D tentatively TRBD1 (5 bases). Germline values: CDR1 MDHEN, CDR2 SYDVKM. V was pared by 3 bases and J by 8 bases, with 8 bases between. This CDR3 has 12 residues. CDR3 coding DNA: TGTGCCAGCAGTTTCAAGGGGCATGAGCAGTTCTTC. Residues: CASSFKGHEQFF.

There are many counts of this clonotype. The genes are TRBV28 and TRBJ2-7; a possible D gene is TRBD1 (5 bases). CDR3 length: 12 residues. V was clipped by 5 bases and J by 5 bases, with 10 bases between them. Germline loops: CDR1 MDHEN, CDR2 SYDVKM. Here the CDR3 reads CASSPRADEQYF. The CDR3 bases are TGTGCCAGCAGTCCCAGGGCCGACGAGCAGTACTTC.

This clonotype was recorded many times. The CDR3 here is CASSPRTSGSYEQYF. The CDR3 nucleotides read TGTGCCAGCAGCCCCCGGACTAGCGGCTCCTACGAGCAGTACTTC. This rearrangement joins TRBV6-1 to TRBJ2-7; 10 bases fit TRBD2. This CDR3 contains 15 residues. V lost 6 bases to trimming and J lost 0 bases; unmatched junction nucleotides: 5. Germline-derived CDR1 and CDR2 are MNHNS and SASEGT.

The V and J genes are TRBV30 and TRBJ2-1; D not certain. Germline CDR1 and CDR2: GTSNPN and SVGIG (reference sequence). This CDR3 is 14 amino acids long. V was clipped by 1 base and J by 5 bases, with 12 bases between them. Written as DNA, the CDR3 is TGTGCCTGGAGTGCGATTACGGAGCACAATGAGCAGTTCTTC. Its protein is CAWSAITEHNEQFF.

This clonotype showed up just a few times. The V and J genes are TRBV18 and TRBJ1-3; a weak D match, TRBD1 (5 bases). Germline assignment: CDR1 KGHSH and CDR2 LQKENI. This CDR3 spans 15 amino acids. The V end was cut by 1 base, the J end by 0 bases, with 7 bases between. Here the CDR3 DNA reads TGTGCCAGCTCACCACTACAGGACTCTGGAAACACCATATATTTT. This encodes CASSPLQDSGNTIYF.

This chain joins TRBV10-3 and TRBJ1-4; D remains ambiguous. CDR3 length: 12 amino acids. With 2 bases removed from V and 8 bases from J, the gap between germline ends came to 6 bases. CDR1 ENHRY and CDR2 SYGVKD come from the germline V gene. For the CDR3, the DNA is TGTGCCATCAGTGAGGACGGCGAAAAACTGTTTTTT. Translation gives CAISEDGEKLFF.

The J gene is TRBJ2-2, the V gene TRBV14, with D perhaps given as TRBD1 or TRBD2 (5 bases each). Germline V gene lookup returns CDR1 SGHDN and CDR2 FVKESK. CDR3 length: 15 amino acids. V was trimmed by 3 bases and J by 1 base, leaving 9 bases between them. CDR3 DNA: TGTGCCAGCAGCCAGAGGGGAGAGAACACCGGGGAGCTGTTTTTT. It yields the protein CASSQRGENTGELFF.

This chain links TRBV4-3 with TRBJ2-3; 9 nucleotides agree with TRBD2. V lost 1 base to trimming and J lost 11 bases; unmatched junction nucleotides: 16. The germline V gene has CDR1 LGHNA and CDR2 YSLEER. This CDR3 is built from 17 residues. The CDR3 nucleotides are TGCGCCAGCAGCCAAGGAAGTAGCGGGAGAGGGGGGTACTGGCAGTATTTT. Translating it yields CASSQGSSGRGGYWQYF.

This clonotype was observed many times. This chain uses TRBV5-1 with TRBJ2-1, with 8 bases lining up with TRBD2. The CDR3 is 15 residues long. CDR1 is SGHRS and CDR2 is YFSETQ in the germline V gene. Trimming took 0 bases from V and 5 from J; bases not matched to a gene: 4. The CDR3 nucleotides read TGCGCCAGCAGCTTGGCGGGGGGGCCGCACAATGAGCAGTTCTTC. It codes for CASSLAGGPHNEQFF.

Remarks on this clonotype: A much larger clone lies one base from this, so it may be a read error. The chain couples TRBV28 to TRBJ1-2; TRBD1 aligns across 10 bases. V lost 6 bases, J lost 8 bases, and 6 bases stayed unmatched. The CDR3 consists of 13 residues. Germline loops: CDR1 MDHEN, CDR2 SYDVKM. CDR3 in amino acids: CASRVGTGEGYTF. Here the CDR3 DNA reads TGTGCCAGCAGGGTCGGGACAGGGGAAGGCTACACCTTC.

This rearrangement joins TRBV19 to TRBJ2-4; D is perhaps TRBD1 or TRBD2 (6 bases each). This CDR3 comprises 13 residues. Trimming took off 3 bases at V and 9 bases at J, with 12 bases between the two ends. CDR1 and CDR2 (germline): LNHDA, SQIVND (reference sequence). Here the CDR3 DNA reads TGTGCCAGTAGTATGGCACAGGGAGGCATTCAGTACTTC. It translates to CASSMAQGGIQYF.